This T cell receptor (beta chain) was identified during a study of chemoradiotherapy in HPV16-positive cancers (dated by TCRdb to between 2021 and 2024). Context from the whole study: Candidate HPV-specific T-cell clones and common TCR motifs were defined by functional T-cell assays performed on cells from two HPV16-positive patients. Next, the candidate HPV-specific TCRs and motifs were followed in TCR repertoires from around 93 patients with HPV-related cancers. The study asked whether T-cell immunity to the HPV oncoproteins E6 and E7 changes during chemoradiotherapy and whether this immunity affects survival.

Study-level results and caveats: The functional definition of HPV-specific T cells came from only a couple of HPV16-positive patients, and the survival association was reported for HPV16-positive patients. In HPV16-positive patients, expansion of HPV-responsive T cells during chemoradiotherapy was associated with improved recurrence-free survival. Expansion of candidate HPV-specific clones and E7-related TCR motifs was observed in the tumor microenvironment during treatment, whereas no such expansion was observed for non-HPV-specific T cells.

Comments on this clone: What antigen it recognizes has not been identified. Within one base of it there is no much larger clone, and no base qualities were kept.

Because repertoires were sampled repeatedly during chemoradiotherapy, clonal expansion in the tumor microenvironment could be followed. Trimming accounts for 4 bases at V and 1 base at J, while the number of junction bases matched to no gene is 3. Reading the germline V gene gives CDR1 SGHTA and CDR2 FQGNSA. The CDR3 has 15 amino acids, counting the end cysteine and phenylalanine. Just the 45-base CDR3 DNA is kept, in frame starting at base 1. The library was generated by the immunoSEQ multiplex PCR assay. TCRdb took over this immuneACCESS table, retaining in-frame rearrangements with V and J assigned. Such tables are incomplete; in checked studies, under half of the missing clones stem from an unresolved V gene, and the remainder is unexplained. In this sample the table shows about 22,000 clones, about 90% of which occur a single time. The ten largest clones capture about 5% of the sample.

The TCR originated in a human donor with HPV-associated anogenital cancer. This sample comprised blood, obtained from a patient who underwent chemoradiotherapy. This chain joins TRBV7-2 to TRBJ2-3; the central 9 bases match TRBD2. The CDR3 has the sequence CASSYKRGGTDTQYF. The DNA reads TGTGCCAGCAGCTACAAGCGGGGGGGCACAGATACGCAGTATTTT. Joined to the reference TRBV7-2 and TRBJ2-3 proteins, this CDR3 gives the full variable domain: GAGVSQSPSNKVTEKGKDVELRCDPISGHTALYWYRQSLGQGLEFLIYFQGNSAPDKSGLPSDRFSAERTGGSVSTLTIQRTQQEDSAVYLCASSYKRGGTDTQYFGPGTRLTVL.